The 11 T cell receptor beta chains below all came from one sample that was sequenced in a study of T cell responses to AZD1222 COVID-19 vaccine. Clones were sequenced by immunoSEQ multiplex PCR, and TCRdb holds only the in-frame ones, with some missing. In the table there are tens of thousands of clones, approximately 89% of which are singletons. The sequencing used peripheral blood, collected on day 0 of MenACWY control vaccination. The source of these receptors is an adult in good health.

V is TRBV3-1 (or the pseudogene TRBV3-2) and J is TRBJ1-5, with D maybe TRBD1 (5 bases). The CDR3 extends over 16 amino acids. The germline V gene has CDR1 LGHDT and CDR2 YNNKEL (reference sequence). The V end lost 1 base, the J end lost 2 bases, and 12 bases lay between the germline ends. CDR3 coding DNA: TGTGCCAGCAGCCAAGCGCCGGGGGTAGGCAATCAGCCCCAGCATTTT. Translating gives CASSQAPGVGNQPQHF.

The CDR3 loop is CASPPGQLQETQYF. DNA for the CDR3: TGTGCCAGCCCCCCGGGACAACTTCAAGAGACCCAGTACTTC. The rearrangement uses TRBV2 and TRBJ2-5, with D tentatively TRBD1 (6 bases). The CDR3 length is 14 residues. V was pared by 8 bases and J by 2 bases, with 15 bases between. Looked up from germline, CDR1 is SNHLY and CDR2 is FYNNEI.

Comment on this clone: The junction differs from germline at one of its ends, possibly a read error. The sample contains more than one DNA sequence encoding this CDR3. The V gene is TRBV5-4, the J gene TRBJ2-2, with a possible D match to TRBD2 (7 bases). This CDR3 comprises 15 residues. Germline CDR1 reads SGHNT; CDR2 reads YYREEE (reference sequence). CDR3 residues: CASSRGRENTGELFF. The CDR3 DNA reads as TGTGCCAGCAGCCGGGGGCGGGAGAACACCGGGGAACTGTTTTTT.

The CDR3 region has the DNA TGCGCCAGCAGTGAGTCTGGAGGGTCGACGGTGGGCTACACCTTC. Its protein product is CASSESGGSTVGYTF. This sequence joins TRBV10-1 and TRBJ1-2; the D is unclear. CDR3 size: 15 residues. Trimming removed 0 bases at V and 8 bases at J, with 16 bases between. Germline V CDR1 and CDR2: WNHNN, SYGVQD (reference sequence).

The V gene is TRBV9, the J gene TRBJ1-2; 8 nucleotides agree with TRBD1. The CDR3 is 14 amino acids. Trimming cost V 4 bases and J 0 bases; bases outside gene matches: 2. CDR1 and CDR2 from the germline V gene are SGDLS and YYNGEE. Here the CDR3 reads CASSLTGANYGYTF. The CDR3 DNA reads TGTGCCAGCAGCCTGACAGGGGCTAACTATGGCTACACCTTC.

The V and J genes are TRBV11-3 and TRBJ2-3; tentatively, D is TRBD2 (6 bases). The CDR3 sequence is 16 residues long. Germline lookup yields CDR1 SGHNT and CDR2 YENEEA. Trimming shortened V by 3 bases and J by 5 bases, and 18 bases separated the two germline ends. The CDR3 nucleotides are TGTGCCAGCAGCTTCGGAGGGGACGGGAAGAGAGATACGCAGTATTTT. It encodes CASSFGGDGKRDTQYF.

The chain carries TRBV19 and TRBJ1-2; D is unclear. The CDR3 runs 17 residues. Germline loops: CDR1 LNHDA, CDR2 SQIVND (reference sequence). Deletions cut 4 bases from V and 1 base from J, with 19 bases between. The CDR3 is CASSNTALDGDNYGYTF. The CDR3 DNA follows: TGTGCCAGTAGTAACACGGCCCTAGACGGAGATAACTATGGCTACACCTTC.

This clone is medium-sized (0.01 to 0.1%) within its sample. The rearrangement joins TRBV24-1 to TRBJ2-7; a weak D match, TRBD2 (6 bases). V was shortened by 0 bases and J by 4 bases, with 6 bases between the two germline ends. The CDR3 totals 13 residues. Germline V gene sequence: CDR1 KGHDR, CDR2 SFDVKD. The CDR3 sequence: CATSDLRGYEQYF. The CDR3 DNA reads TGTGCCACCAGTGATTTGCGGGGGTACGAGCAGTACTTC.

The chain recombines TRBV7-9 with TRBJ1-4; no clear D gene. CDR1 is SEHNR, CDR2 FQNEAQ, per germline (reference sequence). V was cut by 0 bases and J by 2 bases, with 4 bases left in between. The CDR3 is 14 amino acids. CDR3 DNA sequence: TGTGCCAGCAGCTTAGCCGTCACTAATGAAAAACTGTTTTTT. Translating gives CASSLAVTNEKLFF.

The CDR3 region is CASSPRTGSYNEQFF. The CDR3 coding sequence is TGTGCCAGCAGTCCAAGGACAGGTTCCTACAATGAGCAGTTCTTC. The chain is built from TRBV27 and TRBJ2-1, with 7 bases fitting TRBD1. The trim removed 5 bases at V and 1 base at J, leaving 5 bases unmatched. The CDR3 is 15 residues long. Per germline, CDR1 MNHEY and CDR2 SMNVEV (reference sequence).

V gene TRBV12-2 combines with J gene TRBJ1-4. TRBV12-2 is a listed pseudogene. This CDR3 is built from 15 residues. CDR3: CASRPQSRLHEKLFF. The CDR3 nucleotides read TGTGCAAGTCGCCCCCAGTCCCGGCTGCATGAAAAACTGTTTTTT.